The rows below give T cell receptor beta chains drawn from one sample of a study of post-analysis software for immune sequencing data. TCRdb processed the PCR reads anew with MiXCR; each CDR3 protein has one entry. The sample yields approximately 400,000 distinct CDR3 sequences, approximately 33% seen once. Material for sequencing was blood. These receptors were taken from a girl aged 5-17 years with multiple sclerosis. CDR3s leave out the opening cysteine and the closing phenylalanine or tryptophan. Each record gives: clone size, V gene, J gene, CDR3 protein. A clone size is listed for some rows: how often the clone was seen (once, few, many), or a class if it is expanded.

-	TRBV19	TRBJ2-7	ASSLRDGAYEQY
few	TRBV5-1	TRBJ2-6	ASSLGGSGGANVLT
-	TRBV18	TRBJ1-1	ASSPLDRNTEAF
-	TRBV7-9	TRBJ2-7	ASSPGSYSYEQY
-	TRBV24-1	TRBJ2-1	ATSDWAYNEQF
-	TRBV18	TRBJ2-7	ASSPGGVEQY
-	TRBV7-9	TRBJ2-5	ASTSGGFPEIQETQY
-	TRBV2	TRBJ1-1	ASSENSREAF
few	TRBV19	-	ASSTSGGDETQY
few	TRBV7-9	TRBJ2-1	ASSSFTPGEQF
-	TRBV12-3/TRBV12-4	TRBJ1-1	ASSSPGAANTEAF
few	TRBV3-1	TRBJ2-1	ASSPGTGNYNEQF
-	TRBV7-9	TRBJ2-1	ASSYNLQGPYNEQF
many	TRBV7-9	TRBJ2-1	ASSPYSGGAYNEQF
-	TRBV5-1	TRBJ2-3	ASSSGTTEDTQY
-	TRBV27	TRBJ1-2	ASSLWGRGGYT
-	TRBV2	TRBJ1-4	ASSPRTGTGVEKLF
-	TRBV5-1	TRBJ1-4	ASSLVVDEKLF
few	TRBV2	TRBJ2-7	ASSEKGREIGDEQY
-	TRBV12-3/TRBV12-4	-	ASSFEIGQGSYEQY
few	TRBV5-4	-	ASSDRIGAYEQY
-	TRBV14	TRBJ2-7	ASSQEWRIGHEQY
few	TRBV3-1	TRBJ2-7	ASSQGDRYEQY
few	TRBV20-1	TRBJ2-1	SALEAGVNEQF
-	TRBV25-1	-	ASSEYYPGQGVETQY
few	TRBV6-5	TRBJ1-2	ASSRPGGNLRGYT
-	TRBV7-3	TRBJ2-7	ASSLNGDSYEQY
-	TRBV5-1	TRBJ2-3	ASHGGRSTDTQY
-	TRBV20-1	TRBJ2-1	SARDSGGISYNEQF
-	TRBV7-2	TRBJ2-3	ASSPGSGGGTDMQY
once	TRBV2	TRBJ2-7	ASSEDYDGSYEQY
few	TRBV20-1	TRBJ1-4	SAIYSSGGLF
few	TRBV12-3/TRBV12-4	TRBJ2-7	ASSFRGRGHYEQY
-	TRBV4-1	-	ASSQGWGLYEQY
-	TRBV20-1	TRBJ2-5	SAQGVGVETQY
-	TRBV7-9	TRBJ1-1	ASSLGSLGGTEAF
few	TRBV5-1	TRBJ2-1	ASSLQRGGLGDEQF
-	TRBV5-1	TRBJ2-5	ASSYDRQETLY
few	TRBV12-5	TRBJ1-1	ASGYVNTEAF
few	TRBV5-1	TRBJ2-5	ASSSRGVRGEETQY
-	TRBV6-2/TRBV6-3	-	ASSYGDLAYEQY
few	TRBV9	TRBJ2-1	ASSAGGSYNEQF
-	TRBV10-3	TRBJ1-1	AISFGGNTEAF